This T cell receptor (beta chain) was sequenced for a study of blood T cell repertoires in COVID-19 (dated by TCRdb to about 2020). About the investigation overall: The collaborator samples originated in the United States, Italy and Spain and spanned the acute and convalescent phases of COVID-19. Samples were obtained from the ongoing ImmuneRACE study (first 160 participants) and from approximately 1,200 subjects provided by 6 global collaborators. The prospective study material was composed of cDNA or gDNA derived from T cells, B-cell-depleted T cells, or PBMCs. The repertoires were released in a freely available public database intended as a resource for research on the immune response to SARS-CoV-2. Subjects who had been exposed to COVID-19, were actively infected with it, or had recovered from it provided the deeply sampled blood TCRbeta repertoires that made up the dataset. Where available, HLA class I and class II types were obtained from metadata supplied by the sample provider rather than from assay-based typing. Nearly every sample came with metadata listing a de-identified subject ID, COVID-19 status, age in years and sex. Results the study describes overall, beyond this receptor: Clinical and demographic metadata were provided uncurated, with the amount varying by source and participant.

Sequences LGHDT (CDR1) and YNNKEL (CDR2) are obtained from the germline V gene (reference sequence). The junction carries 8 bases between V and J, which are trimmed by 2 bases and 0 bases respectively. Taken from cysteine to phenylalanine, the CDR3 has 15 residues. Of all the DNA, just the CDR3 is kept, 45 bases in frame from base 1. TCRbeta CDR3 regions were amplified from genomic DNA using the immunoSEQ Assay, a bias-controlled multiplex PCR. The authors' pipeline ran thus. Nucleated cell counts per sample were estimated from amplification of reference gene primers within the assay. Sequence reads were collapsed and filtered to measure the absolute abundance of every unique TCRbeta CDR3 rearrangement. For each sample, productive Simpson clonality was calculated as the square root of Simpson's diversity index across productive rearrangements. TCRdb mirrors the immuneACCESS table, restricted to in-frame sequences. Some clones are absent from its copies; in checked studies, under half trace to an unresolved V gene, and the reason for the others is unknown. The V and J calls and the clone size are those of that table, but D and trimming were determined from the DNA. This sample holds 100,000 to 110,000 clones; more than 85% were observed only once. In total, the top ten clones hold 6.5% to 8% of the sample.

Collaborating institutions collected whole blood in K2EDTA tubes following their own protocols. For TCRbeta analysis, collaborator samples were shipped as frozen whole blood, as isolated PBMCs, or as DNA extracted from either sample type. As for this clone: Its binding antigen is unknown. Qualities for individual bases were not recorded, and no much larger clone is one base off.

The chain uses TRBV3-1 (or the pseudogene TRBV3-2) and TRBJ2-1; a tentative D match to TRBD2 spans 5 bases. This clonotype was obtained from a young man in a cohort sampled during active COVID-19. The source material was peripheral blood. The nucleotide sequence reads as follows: TGTGCCAGCAGCCAACCAACTAGCTCCTACAATGAGCAGTTCTTC. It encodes CASSQPTSSYNEQFF.